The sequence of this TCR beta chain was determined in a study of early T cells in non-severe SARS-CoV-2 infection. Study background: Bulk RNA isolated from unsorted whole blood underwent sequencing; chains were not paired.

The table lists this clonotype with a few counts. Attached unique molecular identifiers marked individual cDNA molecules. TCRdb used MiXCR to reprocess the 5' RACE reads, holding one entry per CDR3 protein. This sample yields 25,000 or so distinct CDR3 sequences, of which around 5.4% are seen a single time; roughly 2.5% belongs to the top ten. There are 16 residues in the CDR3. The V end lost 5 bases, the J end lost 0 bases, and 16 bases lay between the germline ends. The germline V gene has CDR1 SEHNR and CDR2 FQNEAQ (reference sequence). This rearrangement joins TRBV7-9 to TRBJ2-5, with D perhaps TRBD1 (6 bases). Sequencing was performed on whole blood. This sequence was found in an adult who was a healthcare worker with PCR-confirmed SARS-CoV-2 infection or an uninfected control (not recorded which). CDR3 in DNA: TGTGCCAGCAGCCCAAGACAGGTCCAGTACCAAGAGACCCAGTACTTC. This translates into CASSPRQVQYQETQYF. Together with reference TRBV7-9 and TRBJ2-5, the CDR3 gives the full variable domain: DTGVSQNPRHKITKRGQNVTFRCDPISEHNRLYWYRQTLGQGPEFLTYFQNEAQLEKSRLLSDRFSAERPKGSFSTLEIQRTEQGDSAMYLCASSPRQVQYQETQYFGPGTRLLVL.